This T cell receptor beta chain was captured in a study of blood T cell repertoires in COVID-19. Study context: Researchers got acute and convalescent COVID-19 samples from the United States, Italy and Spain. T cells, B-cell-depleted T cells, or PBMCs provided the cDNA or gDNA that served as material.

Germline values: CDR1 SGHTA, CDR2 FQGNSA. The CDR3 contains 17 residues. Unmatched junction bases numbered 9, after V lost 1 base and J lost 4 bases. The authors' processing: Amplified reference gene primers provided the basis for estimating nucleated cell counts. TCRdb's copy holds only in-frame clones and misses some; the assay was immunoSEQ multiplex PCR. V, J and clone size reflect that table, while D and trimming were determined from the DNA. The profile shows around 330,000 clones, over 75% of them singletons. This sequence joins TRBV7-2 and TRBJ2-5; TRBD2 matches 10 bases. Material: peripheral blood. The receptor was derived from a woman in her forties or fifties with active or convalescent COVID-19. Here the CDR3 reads CASSLGLGTSVGETQYF. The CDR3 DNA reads TGTGCCAGCAGCTTAGGTCTCGGGACTAGCGTCGGAGAGACCCAGTACTTC.